Shown below are 19 T cell receptor beta chains from a single sample sequenced in a study of vaccination effects on CD4 cells after COVID-19. TCRdb keeps only in-frame clones here, not all; method: immunoSEQ multiplex PCR. The data show fewer than 25,000 clones, over 70% seen once. Antigen-specific CD4+ T cells were expanded with viral peptide pools in the ViraFEST assay before sequencing. Following an approximately 10-day culture, CD4+ T cells were purified. Participants were given two doses of BNT162b2 or mRNA-1273 vaccine. Which antigens these TCRs recognize remains unknown. Sample: CD4+ T cells from PBMCs cultured with HCoV-NL63 spike peptides, taken after COVID-19 vaccination. These receptors were obtained from a human donor who received a COVID-19 vaccine.

This clone was seen more than once but under ten times. The rearrangement uses TRBV27 and TRBJ2-1; 12 nucleotides match TRBD2. The CDR3 is made up of 17 amino acids. Germline V gene lookup returns CDR1 MNHEY and CDR2 SMNVEV (reference sequence). Trimming at V came to 2 bases and at J to 7 bases, leaving 9 bases not matched to a gene. The CDR3 here is CASSLPRTSGDVNEQFF. The CDR3 coding sequence is TGTGCCAGCAGTTTACCTAGGACTAGCGGGGATGTTAATGAGCAGTTCTTC.

This clone was seen a few times. CDR3 sequence (DNA): TGTGCCAGCAGCCCCTTCTTCACTGAAGCTTTCTTT. Translation gives CASSPFFTEAFF. The rearrangement uses TRBV14 and TRBJ1-1; D not certain. The CDR3 covers 12 residues. From germline, CDR1 is SGHDN and CDR2 FVKESK. The ends were cut back, 4 bases at V and 4 bases at J, with 7 bases in the middle.

The V call is TRBV30, the J call TRBJ1-5, with D hard to call. Germline V gene data show CDR1 as GTSNPN and CDR2 as SVGIG (reference sequence). This CDR3 is built from 14 residues. The germline V and J ends were trimmed by 0 bases and 3 bases, with 9 bases remaining between them. CDR3 sequence (DNA): TGTGCCTGGAGTGTAGGGCAGTTCAATCAGCCCCAGCATTTT. Translating it yields CAWSVGQFNQPQHF.

The chain carries TRBV6-5 and TRBJ2-7; the match to TRBD1 covers 7 bases. The length of the CDR3 is 14 residues. The junction had 7 bases not matched to a gene; V was cut back by 6 bases and J by 2 bases. In germline, CDR1 is MNHEY, CDR2 SVGAGI. The CDR3 DNA follows: TGTGCCAGCAGAGGGTCAGGGGGTCCCTACGAGCAGTACTTC. Its protein product is CASRGSGGPYEQYF.

This chain links TRBV23-1 with TRBJ2-7, with 9 bases identical to TRBD1. TRBV23-1 is given ORF status, its function remaining uncertain. The CDR3 sequence is 14 residues long. The J segment lost 0 bases and the V segment lost 11 bases, leaving 8 bases of the junction unmatched. The CDR3 DNA is TGCGCCGACCCTGCGGGACAGGGCTCCTACGAGCAGTACTTC. Protein product: CADPAGQGSYEQYF.

The rearrangement uses TRBV15 and TRBJ1-5; tentative D call: TRBD1 (6 bases). The CDR3 is 16 residues long. The V end was cut by 0 bases, the J end by 5 bases, with 14 bases between. Germline-derived CDR1 and CDR2 are LNHNV and YYDKDF (reference sequence). The CDR3 nucleotides read TGTGCCACCAGCAGAGATTTTGGGGCAGGGGATCAGCCCCAGCATTTT. Translated: CATSRDFGAGDQPQHF.

This chain uses TRBV7-9 with TRBJ1-4, with 9 bases fitting TRBD1. Germline-derived CDR1 and CDR2 are SEHNR and FQNEAQ (reference sequence). The CDR3 spans 13 residues. V was pared by 3 bases and J by 8 bases, with 1 base of the junction left unmatched. CDR3 DNA sequence: TGTGCCAGCAGCTTGGGACAGGGAGAAAAACTGTTTTTT. This gives the protein CASSLGQGEKLFF.

The V and J genes are TRBV25-1 and TRBJ2-3; 10 bases agree with TRBD2. The V gene's germline CDR1 is MGHDK and CDR2 SYGVNS. J lost 6 bases, V lost 6 bases, and 9 bases had no gene match. The CDR3 is 15 amino acids. Here the CDR3 DNA reads TGTGCCAGCAGGCGTACTAGCGGGGTTTGGGATACGCAGTATTTT. Protein: CASRRTSGVWDTQYF.

The V and J genes are TRBV14 and TRBJ1-3; unclear D gene. The CDR3 totals 13 residues. The V gene's germline CDR1 is SGHDN and CDR2 FVKESK. Between the trimmed V and J ends, which lost 2 bases and 0 bases, there was a span of 2 bases. The CDR3 protein is CASSQNSGNTIYF. DNA for the CDR3: TGTGCCAGCAGCCAAAACTCTGGAAACACCATATATTTT. The variable domain in full, with the rest retrieved from reference TRBV14 and TRBJ1-3, is EAGVTQFPSHSVIEKGQTVTLRCDPISGHDNLYWYRRVMGKEIKFLLHFVKESKQDESGMPNNRFLAERTGGTYSTLKVQPAELEDSGVYFCASSQNSGNTIYFGEGSWLTVV.

This clone has a handful of counts. The chain employs TRBV27 and TRBJ1-3; D may be TRBD1 (5 bases). Germline V gene data show CDR1 as MNHEY and CDR2 as SMNVEV (reference sequence). The CDR3 contains 15 residues. The ends were cut back, 4 bases at V and 1 base at J, with 11 bases in the middle. CDR3 loop: CASSWRGGSGNTIYF. CDR3 nucleotide sequence: TGTGCCAGCAGTTGGAGGGGAGGGTCTGGAAACACCATATATTTT.

The chain carries TRBV5-4 and TRBJ2-7, with 9 bases matching TRBD2. The CDR3 totals 15 residues. The germline V gene encodes CDR1 SGHNT and CDR2 YYREEE (reference sequence). V gave up 1 base and J gave up 3 bases; unmatched junction bases: 5. CDR3 bases: TGTGCCAGCAGCTTGCCCGGGACTAGCAGCTACGAGCAGTACTTC. As protein: CASSLPGTSSYEQYF.

The V gene is TRBV4-2, the J gene TRBJ1-4; D call uncertain. Between the trimmed V and J ends, which lost 0 bases and 10 bases, there was a span of 9 bases. Germline V lookup: CDR1 LGHNA, CDR2 YNFKEQ. The CDR3 totals 13 residues. As DNA, the CDR3 is TGTGCCAGCAGCCAAGAATCGAGTCGAAAACTGTTTTTT. Its translation is CASSQESSRKLFF.

Sample share makes this clone medium-sized. J is TRBJ2-3 and V is TRBV13; 11 bases are shared with TRBD2. CDR1 and CDR2 (germline): PRHDT, FYEKMQ (reference sequence). After removal of 5 bases from V and 4 bases from J, the junction contained 8 bases not matched to a gene. The CDR3 is 16 amino acids. CDR3 amino acids: CASSPWLAGGPDTQYF. CDR3 nucleotide sequence: TGTGCCAGCAGCCCTTGGCTAGCGGGGGGTCCAGATACGCAGTATTTT.

The chain links TRBV2 to TRBJ2-5; D is undetermined. CDR3 length: 13 residues. V dropped 6 bases and J dropped 1 base, with 9 bases sitting between them. CDR1 SNHLY and CDR2 FYNNEI come from the germline V gene. The CDR3 loop is CASRGQAQETQYF. The DNA of the CDR3 is TGTGCCAGCAGGGGTCAGGCCCAAGAGACCCAGTACTTC.

The chain couples TRBV29-1 to TRBJ2-7, with TRBD2 matching over 7 bases. Germline V gene sequence: CDR1 SQVTM, CDR2 ANQGSEA. Trimming at V came to 4 bases and at J to 2 bases, leaving 14 bases not matched to a gene. The CDR3 has 16 residues. In nucleotides, the CDR3 is TGCAGCGTTGGCCGAGACGCGGGGGAGCTGACCTACGAGCAGTACTTC. This gives the protein CSVGRDAGELTYEQYF.

V is TRBV30 and J is TRBJ2-5; TRBD1 is a possible D gene (6 bases). Germline V CDR1 and CDR2: GTSNPN, SVGIG (reference sequence). The CDR3 length is 18 residues. V was clipped by 0 bases and J by 4 bases, with 24 bases between them. This chain's CDR3 is CAWSVHLCIGGPGETQYF. DNA for the CDR3: TGTGCCTGGAGTGTACATCTATGTATTGGGGGCCCAGGAGAGACCCAGTACTTC.

The V and J genes are TRBV5-1 and TRBJ2-7; 8 bases map to TRBD1. The V segment lost 5 bases and the J segment 2 bases; nucleotides outside the gene matches: 6. Per germline, CDR1 SGHRS and CDR2 YFSETQ. The CDR3 totals 14 residues. The CDR3 DNA is TGCGCCAGCAGACAAGGACAGGGCCCCTACGAGCAGTACTTC. Residues: CASRQGQGPYEQYF.

This chain uses TRBV27 with TRBJ1-1; 10 bases match TRBD1. J was trimmed by 7 bases and V by 4 bases; bases with no gene match: 6. Per the germline V gene, CDR1 is MNHEY and CDR2 is SMNVEV (reference sequence). The CDR3 is 14 amino acids. The CDR3 DNA reads as TGTGCCAGCAGTTCCGACAGGGGGCCGGTTGAAGCTTTCTTT. This encodes CASSSDRGPVEAFF.

The chain recombines TRBV19 with TRBJ1-6; no firm D call. Trimming shortened V by 4 bases and J by 5 bases, and 18 bases separated the two germline ends. Germline V gene sequence: CDR1 LNHDA, CDR2 SQIVND (reference sequence). The length of the CDR3 is 17 residues. CDR3 coding DNA: TGTGCCAGTAGTAACCGTATGAGATGGGCCGATAATTCACCCCTCCACTTT. Translation: CASSNRMRWADNSPLHF. Looking up the rest from reference TRBV19 and TRBJ1-6 gives the full variable domain: DGGITQSPKYLFRKEGQNVTLSCEQNLNHDAMYWYRQDPGQGLRLIYYSQIVNDFQKGDIAEGYSVSREKKESFPLTVTSAQKNPTAFYLCASSNRMRWADNSPLHFGNGTRLTVT.